What follows are 10 T cell receptor beta chains derived from one specimen sequenced in a study of cytomegalovirus exposure and HLA in healthy donors. Primers included in the PCR were 60 Vbeta and 13 Jbeta primers. Some clones are missing from TCRdb's copy, which holds only in-frame ones; the method was immunoSEQ multiplex PCR. The table records 150,000 to 200,000 clones, roughly four fifths of them present only once. Material for sequencing was PBMCs. The source of these receptors is a woman aged 18-29 years in good health and CMV-seropositive.

The rearrangement uses TRBV7-2 and TRBJ2-1; 14 bases align to TRBD2. Germline V gene sequence: CDR1 SGHTA, CDR2 FQGNSA. After removal of 5 bases from V and 8 bases from J, the junction contained 5 bases not matched to a gene. The CDR3 is made up of 15 amino acids. In nucleotides, the CDR3 is TGTGCCAGCAGCCCGAGACTAGCGGGGGGGCATGAGCAGTTCTTC. This sequence encodes CASSPRLAGGHEQFF.

The chain carries TRBV6-1 and TRBJ1-5; 8 bases align to TRBD1. V dropped 0 bases and J dropped 5; count of bases not matched to a gene: 9. The CDR3 consists of 17 residues. CDR1 and CDR2 (germline): MNHNS, SASEGT. The CDR3 coding sequence is TGTGCCAGCAGTGAAGCGATGGGCAGGGGGCTTGATCAGCCCCAGCATTTT. Encoded protein: CASSEAMGRGLDQPQHF.

The chain carries TRBV27 and TRBJ2-3; D gene unclear. Germline CDR1 and CDR2: MNHEY and SMNVEV (reference sequence). This CDR3 is 14 amino acids long. V was trimmed by 3 bases and J by 0 bases, leaving 7 bases between them. The CDR3 DNA follows: TGTGCCAGCAGTTTTTTCACTAGCACAGATACGCAGTATTTT. Translating it yields CASSFFTSTDTQYF.

The chain links TRBV27 to TRBJ2-3; D remains ambiguous. Looked up from germline, CDR1 is MNHEY and CDR2 is SMNVEV (reference sequence). The length of the CDR3 is 15 residues. V was clipped by 3 bases and J by 4 bases, with 14 bases between them. The CDR3 DNA reads as TGTGCCAGCAGTTTGGCTAGTAGGCATCCAGATACGCAGTATTTT. Residues: CASSLASRHPDTQYF.

This clone occurred once. V gene TRBV7-7 combines with J gene TRBJ2-5; maybe TRBD2 (7 bases). The V end was cut by 5 bases, the J end by 5 bases, with 21 bases between. This CDR3 contains 16 residues. Germline lookup yields CDR1 SSHAT and CDR2 FNYEAQ (reference sequence). CDR3: CASSKRGGAVGETQYF. The CDR3 DNA reads TGTGCCAGCAGCAAGAGGGGGGGGGCGGTTGGGGAGACCCAGTACTTC.

This clone was picked up one time. A read error may account for a junction end that differs from germline. The chain has TRBV7-7 and TRBJ2-4; D is unresolved. The CDR3 spans 13 residues. Germline CDR1 reads SSHAT; CDR2 reads FNYEAQ (reference sequence). The CDR3 region is CASSPATGGIQYF. The CDR3 DNA sequence: TGTGCTAGCAGCCCGGCGACTGGCGGCATTCAGTACTTC.

This chain links TRBV7-4 with TRBJ1-1, with D tentatively TRBD1 (5 bases). CDR1 and CDR2 (germline): SGHVT, SQSDAQ. This CDR3 is 17 amino acids long. Trimming cost V 6 bases and J 3 bases, with 23 bases left between them. The CDR3 loop is CASSPRAGFQGDTEAFF. As DNA, the CDR3 is TGTGCCAGCAGTCCCCGGGCGGGGTTTCAAGGGGACACTGAAGCTTTCTTT. The variable domain in full, with the rest retrieved from reference TRBV7-4 and TRBJ1-1, is GAGVSQSPRYKVAKRGRDVALRCDSISGHVTLYWYRQTLGQGSEVLTYSQSDAQRDKSGRPSGRFSAERPERSVSTLKIQRTEQGDSAVYLCASSPRAGFQGDTEAFFGQGTRLTVV.

CDR3 bases: TGCGCCAGCAGCTTGGGAGGGCCGCCGCAGTATTTT. This translates into CASSLGGPPQYF. The V call is TRBV5-1, the J call TRBJ2-3, with a possible D match to TRBD2 (5 bases). V shed 0 bases and J shed 10 bases, with 9 bases lying between them. The CDR3 has 12 residues. Per the germline V gene, CDR1 is SGHRS and CDR2 is YFSETQ.

J is TRBJ2-3 and V is TRBV7-9, with D hard to call. This CDR3 is built from 13 residues. CDR1 SEHNR and CDR2 FQNEAQ come from the germline V gene (reference sequence). The V and J ends lost 0 bases and 4 bases respectively, with 5 bases between them. CDR3 sequence reads: CASSLAISDTQYF. The CDR3 bases are TGTGCCAGCAGCTTAGCCATTTCAGATACGCAGTATTTT.

This chain connects TRBV2 to TRBJ1-2; 7 bases map to TRBD1. The length of the CDR3 is 14 residues. Germline trimming cut 6 bases from V and 4 bases from J; bases unmatched to any gene: 8. Germline CDR1 and CDR2: SNHLY and FYNNEI. The CDR3 nucleotides are TGTGCCAGCAGAGGCTTCAGGGGGGCCTATGGCTACACCTTC. Amino acid sequence: CASRGFRGAYGYTF.